This TCR beta chain was captured in a study of cytomegalovirus exposure and HLA in healthy donors. Overall study findings and caveats: Many donors shared some public TCRs, even though most TCR sequences were rare. In a later analysis, a missense DCLRE1C variant was linked to TCR beta V- and J-gene trimming.

This clone showed up just a few times. The antigen remains unidentified. The CDR3 sequence is 17 residues long. V was pared by 8 bases and J by 0 bases, with 15 bases of the junction left unmatched. Germline CDR1 reads MDHEN; CDR2 reads SYDVKM. Vbeta (60) and Jbeta (13) primers were used in the PCR. The method was immunoSEQ multiplex PCR; TCRdb's version includes in-frame clones alone and lacks a portion of them. This sample yields over 50,000 clones, of which about 77% are seen a single time; approximately 2.4% belongs to the top ten. This receptor was identified in a female donor in good health and CMV-seronegative. This chain uses TRBV28 with TRBJ1-2; 7 bases agree with TRBD1. The sequenced sample consisted of PBMCs. The CDR3, as DNA: TGTGCCAGCCGGTTCGGGGTAGGGGGCTTCCCTAACTATGGCTACACCTTC. Protein: CASRFGVGGFPNYGYTF.